This T cell receptor (beta chain) was identified during a study of response to subunit inactivated influenza vaccine. The study's findings and limits: The authors offered the suggestion that each seasonal influenza vaccination recruits few new T cells.

TCRdb reprocessed the RT-PCR reads with MiXCR, giving one entry per CDR3 protein. The sample consists of over 400,000 distinct CDR3 sequences, 10% to 15% of them appearing once. Germline V gene lookup returns CDR1 SGHVS and CDR2 FNYEAQ. Trimming took 0 bases from V and 6 from J, leaving 11 bases between them. This CDR3 has 15 residues. This clonotype was counted between two and nine times. The antigen remains unidentified. The chain has TRBV7-6 and TRBJ2-2; TRBD2 is a possible D gene (6 bases). Sample: PBMCs from blood, taken more than 35 days after vaccination. This sequence originates from a man between 50 and 59 years old who received an inactivated influenza vaccine. The chain's CDR3 is CASSLARGRAGELFF. In DNA, the CDR3 is TGTGCCAGCAGCTTAGCGCGGGGCCGGGCCGGGGAGCTGTTTTTT.